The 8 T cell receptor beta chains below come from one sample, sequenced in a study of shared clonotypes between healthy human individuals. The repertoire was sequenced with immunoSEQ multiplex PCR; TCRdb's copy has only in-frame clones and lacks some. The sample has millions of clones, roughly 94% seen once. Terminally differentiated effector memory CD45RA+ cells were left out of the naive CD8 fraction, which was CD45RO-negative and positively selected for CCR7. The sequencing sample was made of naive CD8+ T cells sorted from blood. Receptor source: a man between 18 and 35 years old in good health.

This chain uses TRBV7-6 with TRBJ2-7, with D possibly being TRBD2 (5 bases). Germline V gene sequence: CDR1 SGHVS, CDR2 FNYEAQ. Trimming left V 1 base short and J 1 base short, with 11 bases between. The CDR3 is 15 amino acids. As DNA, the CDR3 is TGTGCCAGCAGCTTAGAAGCGACGGGATCCTACGAGCAGTACTTC. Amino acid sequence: CASSLEATGSYEQYF.

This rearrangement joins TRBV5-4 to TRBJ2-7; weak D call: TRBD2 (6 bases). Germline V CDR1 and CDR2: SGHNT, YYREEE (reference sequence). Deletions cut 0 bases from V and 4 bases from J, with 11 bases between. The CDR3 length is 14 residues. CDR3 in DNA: TGTGCCAGCAGCTTGGGGGCGGGGATATACGAGCAGTACTTC. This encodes CASSLGAGIYEQYF.

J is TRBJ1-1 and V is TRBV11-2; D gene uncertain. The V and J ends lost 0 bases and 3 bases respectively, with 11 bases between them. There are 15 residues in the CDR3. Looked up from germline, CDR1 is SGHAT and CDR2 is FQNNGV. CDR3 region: CASSLEFKVYTEAFF. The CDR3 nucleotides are TGTGCCAGCAGCTTAGAGTTCAAGGTTTACACTGAAGCTTTCTTT.

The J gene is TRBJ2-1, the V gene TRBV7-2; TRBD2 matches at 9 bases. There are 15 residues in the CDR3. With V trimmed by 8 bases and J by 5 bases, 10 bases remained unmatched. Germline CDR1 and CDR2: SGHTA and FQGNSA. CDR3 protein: CASLRASGAHNEQFF. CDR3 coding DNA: TGTGCCAGCCTTAGGGCTAGCGGGGCCCACAATGAGCAGTTCTTC.

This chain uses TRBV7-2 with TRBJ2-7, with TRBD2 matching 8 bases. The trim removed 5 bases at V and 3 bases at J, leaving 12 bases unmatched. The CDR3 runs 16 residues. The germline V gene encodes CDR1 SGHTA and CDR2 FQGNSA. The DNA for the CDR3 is TGTGCCAGCAGCGTCGACTATCCCGGGGGGGGCTACGAGCAGTACTTC. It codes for CASSVDYPGGGYEQYF.

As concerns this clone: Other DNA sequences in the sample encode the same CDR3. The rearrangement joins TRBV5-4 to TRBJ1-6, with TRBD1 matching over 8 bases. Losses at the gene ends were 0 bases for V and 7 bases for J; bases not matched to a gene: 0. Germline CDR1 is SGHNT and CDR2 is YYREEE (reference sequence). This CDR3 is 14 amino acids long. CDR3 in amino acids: CASSLGQGNSPLHF. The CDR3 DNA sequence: TGTGCCAGCAGCTTGGGACAGGGGAATTCACCCCTCCACTTT.

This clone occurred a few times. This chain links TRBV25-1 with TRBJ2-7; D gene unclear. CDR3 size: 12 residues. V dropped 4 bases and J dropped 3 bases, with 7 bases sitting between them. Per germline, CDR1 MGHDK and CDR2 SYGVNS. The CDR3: CASSASGYEQYF. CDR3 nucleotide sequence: TGTGCCAGCAGTGCGTCGGGCTACGAGCAGTACTTC.

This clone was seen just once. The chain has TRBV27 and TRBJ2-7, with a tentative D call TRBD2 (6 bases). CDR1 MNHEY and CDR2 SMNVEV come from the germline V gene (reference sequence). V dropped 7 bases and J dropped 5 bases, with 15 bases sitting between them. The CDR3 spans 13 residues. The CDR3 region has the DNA TGTGCCAGCAATGTAATCGGGACTCACGAGCAGTACTTC. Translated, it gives CASNVIGTHEQYF.